Listed below are T cell receptor beta chains from one sample, sequenced in a study of blood T cell repertoires in COVID-19. This table comes from immunoSEQ multiplex PCR, and its TCRdb copy is limited to in-frame clones, with some not included. Found here are 250,000 to 400,000 clones, roughly 90% of them singletons; the top ten hold less than 3.5%. Sequences were obtained from peripheral blood. The receptors stem from a woman in her 30s with COVID-19, enrolled during active disease. Both conserved end residues are part of each CDR3. Fields, in order: D gene, J gene, V gene, clone size, CDR3 protein, CDR3 DNA. The D gene is left open where the match is weak. Clone size is stated in some rows and not others, as once, few, many or a class when expanded.

. | TRBJ2-2 | TRBV5-6 | . | CASRLADDTGELFF | TGTGCCAGCAGACTAGCAGATGACACCGGGGAGCTGTTTTTT
. | TRBJ2-5 | TRBV10-1 | . | CANPQGVKTQYF | TGCGCCAACCCACAGGGTGTGAAGACCCAGTACTTC
. | TRBJ2-6 | TRBV11-2 | . | CASSPQERVSGANVLTF | TGTGCCAGCAGCCCCCAGGAGCGGGTCTCTGGGGCCAACGTCCTGACTTTC
TRBD1 | TRBJ1-6 | TRBV3-1/TRBV3-2 | . | CASSDRASPLHF | TGTGCCAGCAGCGACAGGGCTTCACCCCTCCACTTT
TRBD1 | TRBJ1-4 | TRBV2 | . | CASSVQGATNEKLFF | TGTGCCAGCAGTGTACAGGGGGCAACTAATGAAAAACTGTTTTTT
. | TRBJ1-1 | TRBV7-3 | . | CASSKRALGTEAFF | TGTGCCAGCAGCAAGCGGGCGCTAGGCACTGAAGCTTTCTTT
. | TRBJ1-1 | TRBV29-1 | once | CSVDRNTEAFF | TGCAGCGTGGACAGGAACACTGAAGCTTTCTTT
. | TRBJ1-1 | TRBV29-1 | . | CSAIQGTNTEAFF | TGCAGCGCCATCCAGGGAACGAACACTGAAGCTTTCTTT
. | TRBJ2-2 | TRBV6-4 | many | CASSLTSSNTGELFF | TGTGCCAGCAGCCTTACTAGTTCGAACACCGGGGAGCTGTTTTTT
. | TRBJ2-1 | TRBV6-2/TRBV6-3 | . | CASSYTDRTLVRTYNEQFF | TGTGCCAGCAGTTATACAGACAGGACACTTGTACGCACCTACAATGAGCAGTTCTTC
. | TRBJ1-2 | TRBV11-1 | . | CASSFSGQFANYGYTF | TGTGCCAGCAGCTTCTCCGGACAGTTCGCTAACTATGGCTACACCTTC
TRBD2 | TRBJ2-3 | TRBV5-8 | . | CASSLPVAGRTDTQYF | TGTGCCAGCAGCTTGCCGGTAGCGGGGCGCACAGATACGCAGTATTTT
. | TRBJ2-1 | TRBV12-3/TRBV12-4 | . | CASSLDTYNEQFF | TGTGCCAGCAGCCTGGACACGTACAATGAGCAGTTCTTC
TRBD2 | TRBJ2-1 | TRBV27 | once | CASSPGTSGRLEQFF | TGTGCCAGCAGTCCTGGGACTAGCGGGAGACTTGAGCAGTTCTTC
. | TRBJ2-7 | TRBV7-3 | few | CASSLGGGYDEQYF | TGTGCCAGCAGCTTAGGAGGGGGCTACGACGAGCAGTACTTC
TRBD1 | TRBJ1-5 | TRBV6-1 | . | CASSEKGTGGQPQHF | TGTGCCAGCAGTGAAAAAGGGACAGGAGGGCAGCCCCAGCATTTT
. | TRBJ1-1 | TRBV5-1 | . | CASSRRAETEAFF | TGCGCCAGCAGTCGCAGGGCAGAAACTGAAGCTTTCTTT
. | TRBJ1-3 | TRBV19 | . | CASSIPRTDSGNTIYF | TGTGCCAGTAGTATACCCCGGACAGATTCTGGAAACACCATATATTTT
. | TRBJ1-1 | TRBV2 | few | CASSSVNMNTEAFF | TGTGCCAGCAGCTCCGTTAACATGAACACTGAAGCTTTCTTT
TRBD1 | TRBJ1-6 | TRBV11-2 | . | CASSLGDRGNSPLHF | TGTGCCAGCAGCTTAGGCGACAGGGGCAATTCACCCCTCCACTTT
TRBD1 | TRBJ1-2 | TRBV7-9 | . | CASSLTGDLGGYTF | TGTGCCAGCAGTTTGACAGGGGATCTGGGTGGCTACACCTTC
. | TRBJ1-2 | TRBV28 | . | CASSGQGNYGYTF | TGTGCCAGCAGTGGGCAGGGTAACTATGGCTACACCTTC
TRBD1 | TRBJ1-2 | TRBV5-4 | . | CASSLAGTGTRNYGYTF | TGTGCCAGCAGCTTGGCCGGGACAGGCACGCGGAACTATGGCTACACCTTC
TRBD1 | TRBJ2-1 | TRBV18 | . | CASSPGTGQFF | TGTGCCAGCTCACCGGGGACAGGGCAATTCTTC
TRBD2 | TRBJ2-5 | TRBV27 | . | CASSSTGTSGRAKTQYF | TGTGCCAGCAGTTCAACCGGGACTAGCGGGAGAGCGAAGACCCAGTACTTC
. | TRBJ1-5 | TRBV30 | . | CAWSLGVSQHF | TGTGCCTGGAGTCTCGGGGTATCCCAGCATTTT
. | TRBJ1-4 | TRBV28 | . | CASSRTGNGNEKLFF | TGTGCCAGCAGCAGAACAGGGAACGGTAATGAAAAACTGTTTTTT
. | TRBJ2-5 | TRBV5-1 | . | CASSSKAAETQYF | TGCGCCAGCAGCTCGAAAGCGGCAGAGACCCAGTACTTC
. | TRBJ1-1 | TRBV5-1 | . | CASSQIQGNTEAFF | TGCGCCAGCAGCCAGATACAGGGAAACACTGAAGCTTTCTTT
. | TRBJ2-4 | TRBV7-9 | . | CASSLGAATGIQYF | TGTGCCAGCAGCTTAGGGGCTGCAACAGGCATTCAGTACTTC
. | TRBJ2-4 | TRBV29-1 | . | CSSQWLDIQYF | TGCAGCTCTCAGTGGCTAGACATTCAGTACTTC
TRBD2 | TRBJ2-1 | TRBV28 | . | CASSSAGVAGYSYNEQFF | TGTGCCAGCAGTTCTGCGGGGGTAGCGGGATACTCCTACAATGAGCAGTTCTTC
. | TRBJ2-5 | TRBV20-1 | . | CSASVLDRRQETQYF | TGCAGTGCTAGTGTCTTGGACAGACGACAAGAGACCCAGTACTTC
. | TRBJ1-1 | TRBV4-1 | . | CASSQAGREGLTEAFF | TGCGCCAGCAGCCAAGCGGGCAGGGAAGGGTTGACTGAAGCTTTCTTT
TRBD2 | TRBJ2-3 | TRBV5-1 | . | CASSPGGLTDTQYF | TGCGCCAGCAGCCCGGGGGGGTTGACAGATACGCAGTATTTT
TRBD1 | TRBJ1-5 | TRBV19 | . | CASGTGVGNQPQHF | TGTGCCAGTGGTACAGGGGTAGGGAATCAGCCCCAGCATTTT
TRBD2 | TRBJ2-3 | TRBV9 | once | CASSAGTSDSTDTQYF | TGTGCCAGCAGCGCCGGGACTAGCGATAGCACAGATACGCAGTATTTT
TRBD1 | TRBJ1-4 | TRBV28 | . | CASKTPGTANEKLFF | TGTGCCAGCAAGACTCCTGGGACAGCTAATGAAAAACTGTTTTTT
. | TRBJ2-7 | TRBV7-8 | . | CASSLAVSYEQYF | TGTGCCAGCAGCTTAGCCGTATCCTACGAGCAGTACTTC
. | TRBJ2-1 | TRBV11-3 | . | CASSPGDPSAEQFF | TGTGCCAGCAGCCCGGGAGACCCCTCGGCCGAGCAGTTCTTC
TRBD1 | TRBJ2-7 | TRBV5-1 | . | CASSWTGSSYEQYF | TGCGCCAGCAGCTGGACAGGGAGCTCCTACGAGCAGTACTTC
. | TRBJ2-3 | TRBV6-5 | . | CASTGEGTDTQYF | TGTGCCAGCACGGGAGAGGGAACAGATACGCAGTATTTT
. | TRBJ1-4 | TRBV6-5 | once | CASRDTGWANEKLFF | TGTGCCAGCAGGGATACAGGGTGGGCTAATGAAAAACTGTTTTTT
. | TRBJ2-2 | TRBV13 | . | CASSPPGAGELFF | TGTGCCAGCAGCCCCCCGGGGGCCGGGGAGCTGTTTTTT
TRBD2 | TRBJ2-1 | TRBV27 | . | CASSLAVSYNEQFF | TGTGCCAGCAGCCTAGCGGTCTCCTACAATGAGCAGTTCTTC